The TCR beta chain described here comes from a study of human T cells and chemical hapten exposure. Germline values: CDR1 SGHRS, CDR2 YFSETQ. V dropped 2 bases and J dropped 4 bases, with 16 bases sitting between them. This CDR3 spans 16 amino acids. This clonotype was counted ten times or more. TCRdb ran MiXCR on the RACE reads and lists one entry per CDR3 protein. Of approximately 49,000 distinct CDR3 sequences detected, about a tenth appear once; the ten largest clones hold 3.5% to 5.5%. Time point indicated: patch test 1, 2 weeks after DPC sensitization. Indicated treatment: therapeutic diphenylcyclopropenone sensitization with weekly scalp DPC.

This TCR came from a woman in her forties or fifties with alopecia areata. Some clones in this sample may be carry-over from other donors' samples. The chain links TRBV5-1 to TRBJ2-1; unclear D gene. The source material was whole blood, sampled in connection with sensitization to the hapten diphenylcyclopropenone (DPC). The CDR3 region is CASSLGEFSSYNEQFF. In DNA form, the CDR3 reads TGCGCCAGCAGCTTAGGAGAATTCTCCTCTTACAATGAGCAGTTCTTC. The full variable domain, completed using reference TRBV5-1 and TRBJ2-1, is KAGVTQTPRYLIKTRGQQVTLSCSPISGHRSVSWYQQTPGQGLQFLFEYFSETQRNKGNFPGRFSGRQFSNSRSEMNVSTLELGDSALYLCASSLGEFSSYNEQFFGPGTRLTVL.